This T cell receptor beta chain was documented in a study of brain T cells in children with intractable seizures. With respect to this clone: Its antigen remains unknown.

Libraries were prepared by immunoSEQ multiplex PCR; TCRdb keeps only in-frame clonotypes and omits some of them. Here the sample spans under 400,000 clones, about 93% being singletons. V shed 2 bases, J shed 1 base, and the junction held 7 bases outside the gene matches. The CDR3 contains 17 residues. Germline-derived CDR1 and CDR2 are LGHDT and YNNKEL (reference sequence). This sample's time point: blood from clinic visit 5 months post-surgery; TSC patient then seizure free. General study points: Absence of clones before surgery may stem from lower sequencing depth.

The sequences come from peripheral blood, collected 4 to 5 months after surgery. This receptor was identified in a boy younger than two with tuberous sclerosis and intractable seizures. The chain couples TRBV3-1 (or the pseudogene TRBV3-2) to TRBJ2-2; TRBD1 matches at 7 bases. CDR3 sequence (DNA): TGTGCCAGCAGCCAACTACCGGGACAGAAGAACACCGGGGAGCTGTTTTTT. Its translation is CASSQLPGQKNTGELFF.